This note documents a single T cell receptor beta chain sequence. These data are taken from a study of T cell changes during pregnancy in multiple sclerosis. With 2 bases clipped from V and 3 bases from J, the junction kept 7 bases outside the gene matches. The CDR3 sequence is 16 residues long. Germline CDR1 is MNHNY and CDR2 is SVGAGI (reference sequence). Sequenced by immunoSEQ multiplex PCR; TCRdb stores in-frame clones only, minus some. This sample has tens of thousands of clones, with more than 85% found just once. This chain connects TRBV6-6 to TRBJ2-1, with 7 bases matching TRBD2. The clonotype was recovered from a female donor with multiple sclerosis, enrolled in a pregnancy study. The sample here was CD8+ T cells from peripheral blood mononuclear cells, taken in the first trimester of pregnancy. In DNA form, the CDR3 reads TGTGCCAGCAGTTACGAGCGGGGCCCCAACTACAATGAGCAGTTCTTC. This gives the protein CASSYERGPNYNEQFF.